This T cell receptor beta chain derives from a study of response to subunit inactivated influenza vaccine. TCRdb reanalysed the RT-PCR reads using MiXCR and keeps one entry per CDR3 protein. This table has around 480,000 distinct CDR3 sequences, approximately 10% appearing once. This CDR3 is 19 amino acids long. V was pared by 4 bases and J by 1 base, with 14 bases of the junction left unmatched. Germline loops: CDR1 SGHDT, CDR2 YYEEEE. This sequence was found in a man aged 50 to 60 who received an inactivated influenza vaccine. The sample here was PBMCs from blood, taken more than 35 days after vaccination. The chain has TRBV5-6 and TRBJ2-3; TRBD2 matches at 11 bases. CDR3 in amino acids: CASSTHLAGGFRGTDTQYF. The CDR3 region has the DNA TGTGCCAGCAGCACTCATCTAGCGGGAGGTTTTCGGGGCACAGATACGCAGTATTTT.